Presented here are 5 T cell receptor beta chains from one specimen sequenced in a study of regulatory and conventional T cells in RAG deficiency. The sorted regulatory T cells were CD4+, CD25-high and CD127-low, with genomic DNA sequenced. Method: immunoSEQ multiplex PCR; TCRdb's copy keeps in-frame clones and lacks some. There are tens of thousands of clones in the sample; approximately 90% occur only once, and 0.82% lies in the top ten. The sample was also reused in another study, on regulatory T cells. As that study records: Amplification used 52 TRBV primers and 13 TRBJ primers.

Sequenced: Tregs sorted from blood. Receptors originate from a human donor in good health.

The chain couples TRBV5-4 to TRBJ2-1, with D unclear. This CDR3 is 11 amino acids long. CDR1 and CDR2 (germline): SGHNT, YYREEE (reference sequence). Trimming took 2 bases from V and 7 from J, leaving 4 bases between them. CDR3 sequence reads: CASSFNNEQFF. The CDR3 bases are TGTGCCAGCAGCTTCAATAATGAGCAGTTCTTC.

This chain links TRBV5-8 with TRBJ1-2; D perhaps matches TRBD1 (6 bases). CDR3 length: 12 residues. Per germline, CDR1 SGHTS and CDR2 YDEGEE. The germline V and J ends were trimmed by 4 bases and 6 bases, with 10 bases remaining between them. As DNA, the CDR3 is TGTGCCAGCAGCCTCAGGGGTAATGGCTACACCTTC. Translated, it gives CASSLRGNGYTF.

The J gene is TRBJ2-1, the V gene TRBV19; TRBD1 is a possible D gene (6 bases). In germline, CDR1 is LNHDA, CDR2 SQIVND (reference sequence). Trimming removed 3 bases from V and 0 bases from J, with 15 bases in between. The CDR3 is 17 amino acids. The CDR3 region has the DNA TGTGCCAGTAGTATCCGACAGGTCGAGAGCTCCTACAATGAGCAGTTCTTC. Amino acids: CASSIRQVESSYNEQFF.

J is TRBJ2-3 and V is TRBV5-8, with D perhaps assigned TRBD1 or TRBD2 (5 bases each). V dropped 10 bases and J dropped 4 bases, with 19 bases sitting between them. The CDR3 sequence is 14 residues long. The germline V gene encodes CDR1 SGHTS and CDR2 YDEGEE. DNA of the CDR3: TGTGCCCCTTCGGTTGGGGGTCCGGCAGATACGCAGTATTTT. Translation gives CAPSVGGPADTQYF.

The genes are TRBV12-5 and TRBJ1-5, with 7 bases identical to TRBD1. Germline V CDR1 and CDR2: LGHNT, FRNRAP. Trimming took 5 bases from V and 3 from J; bases not matched to a gene: 10. The CDR3 extends over 16 amino acids. The CDR3 region is CASGPGTALSNQPQHF. The CDR3 bases are TGTGCTAGTGGTCCGGGGACAGCACTATCCAATCAGCCCCAGCATTTT.